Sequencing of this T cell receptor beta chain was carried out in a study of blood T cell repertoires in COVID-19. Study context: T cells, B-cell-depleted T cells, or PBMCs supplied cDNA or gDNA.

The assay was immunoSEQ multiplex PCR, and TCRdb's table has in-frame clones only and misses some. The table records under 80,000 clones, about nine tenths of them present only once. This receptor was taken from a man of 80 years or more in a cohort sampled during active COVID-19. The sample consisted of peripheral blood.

The CDR3 nucleotides read TGCGCCAGCAGTCTGATGTCTCAGGGGGATTCACCCCTCCACTTT. As protein: CASSLMSQGDSPLHF. The J gene is TRBJ1-6, the V gene TRBV5-1, with 7 positions matching TRBD1. The CDR3 is made up of 15 amino acids. Germline CDR1 and CDR2: SGHRS and YFSETQ. Trimming removed 5 bases from V and 8 bases from J; junction bases left unmatched: 10.